The 28 T cell receptor beta chains given below trace back to one sample, sequenced in a study of blood T cell repertoires in COVID-19. Clones were sequenced by immunoSEQ multiplex PCR, and TCRdb holds only the in-frame ones, with some missing. In the table there are over 200,000 clones, roughly four fifths of which are singletons. The sample taken for sequencing was PBMCs or T cells enriched from blood (not recorded which). The receptors shown here come from a man between 35 and 55 years old who had recovered from COVID-19.

The rearrangement uses TRBV9 and TRBJ2-5; TRBD2 matches 9 bases. Unmatched junction bases numbered 3, after V lost 0 bases and J lost 0 bases. In germline, CDR1 is SGDLS, CDR2 YYNGEE. The length of the CDR3 is 16 residues. The CDR3 sequence: CASSVASGMNQETQYF. Here the CDR3 DNA reads TGTGCCAGCAGCGTAGCTAGCGGGATGAACCAAGAGACCCAGTACTTC.

The chain has TRBV21-1 and TRBJ2-7; the DNA was not compared with TRBD1, the D call given in the table. TRBV21-1 is a pseudogene locus. There are 14 residues in the CDR3. The CDR3 protein is CASSTRDSTYEQYF. CDR3 sequence (DNA): TGTGCCAGCAGCACCCGGGACAGTACCTACGAGCAGTACTTC.

This clone was observed once. CDR3 sequence reads: CASSTTGNTEAFF. The CDR3 DNA is TGTGCCAGCAGCACGACAGGGAACACTGAAGCTTTCTTT. The gene calls are TRBV9 and TRBJ1-1; D may be TRBD1 (6 bases). Germline-derived CDR1 and CDR2 are SGDLS and YYNGEE. This CDR3 has 13 residues. V lost 4 bases and J 1 base, leaving 8 bases between the germline ends. Together with reference TRBV9 and TRBJ1-1, the CDR3 gives the full variable domain: DSGVTQTPKHLITATGQRVTLRCSPRSGDLSVYWYQQSLDQGLQFLIQYYNGEERAKGNILERFSAQQFPDLHSELNLSSLELGDSALYFCASSTTGNTEAFFGQGTRLTVV.

V gene TRBV19 combines with J gene TRBJ1-1, with D perhaps TRBD1 (5 bases). Germline CDR1 reads LNHDA; CDR2 reads SQIVND (reference sequence). The CDR3 spans 13 residues. Trimming pared 5 bases from V and 3 bases from J, leaving 10 bases between. The CDR3: CASSEAGDTEAFF. In DNA, the CDR3 is TGTGCCAGTAGTGAGGCGGGGGACACTGAAGCTTTCTTT.

This clone was counted a few times. The CDR3 DNA follows: TGTGCCAGCAGAAGACAGGGGCAAAGGCCCCAGCATTTT. It translates to CASRRQGQRPQHF. This chain joins TRBV28 and TRBJ1-5, with TRBD1 identical over 8 bases. This CDR3 region has 13 residues. Germline V CDR1 and CDR2: MDHEN, SYDVKM. V shed 6 bases and J 9 bases; nucleotides not matched to a gene: 7.

The chain has TRBV2 and TRBJ1-1, with D possibly TRBD1 on 5 matching bases. Trimming stripped 4 bases from V and 7 bases from J, with 13 bases between. Germline CDR1 and CDR2: SNHLY and FYNNEI. CDR3 length equals 13 residues. The CDR3, as DNA: TGTGCCAGCAGTGTAGGGGCATTTAGTGAAGCTTTCTTT. Translated, it gives CASSVGAFSEAFF.

The J gene is TRBJ1-2, the V gene TRBV21-1. TRBV21-1 is shown as a pseudogene. The CDR3 is made up of 17 amino acids. DNA of the CDR3: TGTGCCAGCAGCACCCGCCGAAAGGGCGGGAGGAACTATGGCTACACCTTC. Amino acids: CASSTRRKGGRNYGYTF.

This clone showed up just a few times. The chain carries TRBV11-2 and TRBJ1-1; a weak D match, TRBD1 (6 bases). Germline CDR1 reads SGHAT; CDR2 reads FQNNGV. Trimming took off 8 bases at V and 1 base at J, with 11 bases between the two ends. This CDR3 spans 13 amino acids. Here the CDR3 reads CASGPDRNTEAFF. CDR3 coding DNA: TGTGCCAGCGGCCCGGACAGGAACACTGAAGCTTTCTTT.

DNA of the CDR3: TGTGCCAGCAGCCCCTCGTACTCTGGGGCCAACGTCCTGACTTTC. Residues: CASSPSYSGANVLTF. V and J are TRBV7-6 and TRBJ2-6; no clear D gene. The germline gives CDR1 SGHVS, CDR2 FNYEAQ. The CDR3 sequence is 15 residues long. Trimming removed 5 bases at V and 0 bases at J, with 8 bases between.

V gene TRBV30 combines with J gene TRBJ2-2, with no clear D. This CDR3 has 12 residues. Germline V gives CDR1 GTSNPN, CDR2 SVGIG (reference sequence). V was clipped by 0 bases and J by 7 bases, with 6 bases between them. The CDR3 here is CAWSVIRGELFF. CDR3 in DNA: TGTGCCTGGAGTGTAATCCGCGGGGAGCTGTTTTTT.

This chain links TRBV5-8 with TRBJ1-4, with TRBD1 identical over 8 bases. With V trimmed by 0 bases and J by 5 bases, 12 bases remained unmatched. The germline gives CDR1 SGHTS, CDR2 YDEGEE. The CDR3 runs 18 residues. CDR3 in amino acids: CASSLDRTGRLVNEKLFF. CDR3 coding DNA: TGTGCCAGCAGCTTGGATCGGACAGGGCGATTGGTGAATGAAAAACTGTTTTTT.

This clone was seen only once. J is TRBJ2-2 and V is TRBV19, with 7 nucleotides matching TRBD1. This CDR3 spans 16 amino acids. Germline CDR1 and CDR2: LNHDA and SQIVND (reference sequence). Trimming took 5 bases from V and 0 from J; bases not matched to a gene: 6. CDR3 amino acids: CASSLQGTTNTGELFF. For the CDR3, the DNA is TGTGCCAGTAGTCTACAGGGGACCACGAACACCGGGGAGCTGTTTTTT.

The chain is built from TRBV4-3 and TRBJ1-1, with D possibly TRBD1 on 6 matching bases. Germline CDR1 and CDR2: LGHNA and YSLEER. V was pared by 3 bases and J by 7 bases, with 15 bases between. This CDR3 contains 14 residues. In DNA form, the CDR3 reads TGCGCCAGCAGCCATGCACAGGGATACGGTGAAGCTTTCTTT. Amino acids: CASSHAQGYGEAFF.

The gene calls are TRBV11-2 and TRBJ1-1, with D uncertain. Trimming pared 4 bases from V and 1 base from J, leaving 7 bases between. The CDR3 has 13 amino acids. Per germline, CDR1 SGHAT and CDR2 FQNNGV. The CDR3 DNA sequence: TGTGCCAGCAGCTCCACAGAGAACACTGAAGCTTTCTTT. This translates into CASSSTENTEAFF.

V gene TRBV12-3 or TRBV12-4 combines with J gene TRBJ1-5; no definite D call. V was trimmed by 4 bases and J by 3 bases, leaving 7 bases between them. The CDR3 has 13 amino acids. The CDR3: CASSWQINQPQHF. DNA for the CDR3: TGTGCCAGCAGTTGGCAGATCAATCAGCCCCAGCATTTT.

The chain recombines TRBV30 with TRBJ2-1, with 11 bases matching TRBD2. There are 15 residues in the CDR3. The germline V gene encodes CDR1 GTSNPN and CDR2 SVGIG (reference sequence). The V and J ends lost 2 bases and 6 bases, in that order; junction bases with no gene match: 6. The CDR3 sequence is CAWSKGLAGLNEQFF. Written as DNA, the CDR3 is TGTGCCTGGAGTAAAGGACTAGCGGGTCTCAATGAGCAGTTCTTC.

V usage is TRBV7-2 and J usage is TRBJ2-3, with TRBD2 matching 9 bases. There are 17 residues in the CDR3. Germline CDR1 and CDR2: SGHTA and FQGNSA. Unmatched junction bases numbered 8, after V lost 0 bases and J lost 4 bases. The CDR3 DNA reads as TGTGCCAGCAGCTTAGCGCTGGGCGGGGGGGCCGCAGATACGCAGTATTTT. Amino acid sequence: CASSLALGGGAADTQYF.

V usage is TRBV28 and J usage is TRBJ1-2; 9 bases line up with TRBD1. The length of the CDR3 is 15 residues. CDR1 and CDR2 (germline): MDHEN, SYDVKM. Unmatched junction bases numbered 12, after V lost 5 bases and J lost 8 bases. CDR3 in DNA: TGTGCCAGCAGTACCACAGGGGGCCGTTTAGGGGGCTACACCTTC. Its translation: CASSTTGGRLGGYTF.

The CDR3 nucleotides are TGTGCCAGCAGCAGACTAGCGAGCCGCGACGAGCAGTACTTC. Protein sequence: CASSRLASRDEQYF. The V and J genes are TRBV6-2 or TRBV6-3 and TRBJ2-7, with TRBD2 identical over 8 bases. Trimming cost V 6 bases and J 5 bases; bases outside gene matches: 9. Germline assignment: CDR1 MNHEY and CDR2 SVGEGT. CDR3 length: 14 residues.

The J gene is TRBJ2-5, the V gene TRBV7-2; 7 bases line up with TRBD2. With V trimmed by 5 bases and J by 2 bases, 2 bases remained unmatched. The CDR3 has 13 amino acids. Germline V gives CDR1 SGHTA, CDR2 FQGNSA. In nucleotides, the CDR3 is TGTGCCAGCAGCCCTAGCGGACAAGAGACCCAGTACTTC. Its translation: CASSPSGQETQYF.

This chain connects TRBV30 to TRBJ1-5; 7 positions agree with TRBD1. The germline gives CDR1 GTSNPN, CDR2 SVGIG (reference sequence). The CDR3 sequence is 17 residues long. J gave up 0 bases and V 1 base, and 9 bases lay outside the gene matches. This chain's CDR3 is CAWSGQGGASSNQPQHF. The CDR3 region has the DNA TGTGCCTGGAGTGGCCAAGGGGGCGCCTCTAGCAATCAGCCCCAGCATTTT.

J is TRBJ2-1 and V is TRBV2; a weak D match, TRBD2 (5 bases). The germline V gene has CDR1 SNHLY and CDR2 FYNNEI. With 6 bases removed from V and 4 bases from J, the gap between germline ends came to 19 bases. This CDR3 is 16 amino acids long. CDR3 in DNA: TGTGCCAGCAGCCCGTTCCAACTTACTAGTTACAATGAGCAGTTCTTC. It encodes CASSPFQLTSYNEQFF. The full variable domain, in which reference TRBV2 and TRBJ2-1 provide the parts outside the CDR3, is EPEVTQTPSHQVTQMGQEVILRCVPISNHLYFYWYRQILGQKVEFLVSFYNNEISEKSEIFDDQFSVERPDGSNFTLKIRSTKLEDSAMYFCASSPFQLTSYNEQFFGPGTRLTVL.

The CDR3 DNA is TGTGCCAGTAGTATTTCAGGGTTGGGCCAGCCCCAGCATTTT. It codes for CASSISGLGQPQHF. The gene calls are TRBV19 and TRBJ1-5; weak D call: TRBD1 (5 bases). Trimming took off 3 bases at V and 7 bases at J, with 13 bases between the two ends. The CDR3 loop spans 14 amino acids. CDR1 is LNHDA, CDR2 SQIVND, per germline (reference sequence).

The chain has TRBV28 and TRBJ1-1, with D unresolved. Germline values: CDR1 MDHEN, CDR2 SYDVKM. The CDR3 spans 12 residues. CDR3 protein: CLTEGSNTEAFF. The CDR3 nucleotides are TGTTTAACGGAGGGTTCCAACACTGAAGCTTTCTTT.

This clone has just one count. The chain combines TRBV7-3 with TRBJ2-2, with TRBD2 matching 8 bases. This CDR3 is 15 amino acids long. Per germline, CDR1 SGHTA and CDR2 FQGTGA. The ends lost 6 bases at V and 3 bases at J; junction bases unmatched: 6. The CDR3 spells CASRPGGPDTGELFF. In DNA, the CDR3 is TGTGCCAGCAGACCGGGGGGGCCGGACACCGGGGAGCTGTTTTTT.

The chain recombines TRBV7-3 with TRBJ2-1, with D possibly being TRBD2 (6 bases). The CDR3 has 13 amino acids. Germline CDR1 and CDR2: SGHTA and FQGTGA. V gave up 5 bases and J gave up 9 bases, with 14 bases separating them. This CDR3 is CASSPSGLAEQFF. The CDR3 DNA sequence: TGTGCCAGCAGCCCAAGCGGGCTGGCTGAGCAGTTCTTC.

This rearrangement joins TRBV9 to TRBJ2-1; the D gene is possibly TRBD2 (6 bases). CDR1 SGDLS and CDR2 YYNGEE come from the germline V gene. Trimming left V 7 bases short and J 0 bases short, with 17 bases between. This CDR3 is built from 16 residues. The chain's CDR3 is CASSPRRGSSYNEQFF. The CDR3 DNA reads TGTGCCAGCTCCCCTAGGCGGGGTAGCTCCTACAATGAGCAGTTCTTC.

With respect to this clone: The junction does not match germline at one end; this may be a read error. The chain has TRBV5-4 and TRBJ2-1; 9 bases fit TRBD1. The CDR3 has 12 amino acids. Germline CDR1 is SGHNT and CDR2 is YYREEE (reference sequence). DNA for the CDR3: TGTGCCAGCAGCCTCACAGGGGGCGCAAGCCTCTTC. This gives the protein CASSLTGGASLF. Full variable domain (outside the CDR3, taken from reference TRBV5-4 and TRBJ2-1): ETGVTQSPTHLIKTRGQQVTLRCSSQSGHNTVSWYQQALGQGPQFIFQYYREEENGRGNFPPRFSGLQFPNYSSELNVNALELDDSALYLCASSLTGGASLFGPGTRLTVL.